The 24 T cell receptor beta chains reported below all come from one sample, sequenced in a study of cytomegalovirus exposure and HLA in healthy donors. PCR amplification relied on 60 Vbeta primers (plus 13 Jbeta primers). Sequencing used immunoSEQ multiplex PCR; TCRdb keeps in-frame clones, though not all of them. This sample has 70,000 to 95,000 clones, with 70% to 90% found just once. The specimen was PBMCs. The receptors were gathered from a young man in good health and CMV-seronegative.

Here the CDR3 reads CRGSRGLLNTF. CDR3 bases: TGCAGGGGGAGCAGGGGCCTCCTGAACACCTTC. The chain links TRBV20-1 to TRBJ1-2, with TRBD1 as a possible D gene (6 bases). Germline V lookup: CDR1 DFQATT, CDR2 SNEGSKA (reference sequence). The CDR3 has 11 residues.

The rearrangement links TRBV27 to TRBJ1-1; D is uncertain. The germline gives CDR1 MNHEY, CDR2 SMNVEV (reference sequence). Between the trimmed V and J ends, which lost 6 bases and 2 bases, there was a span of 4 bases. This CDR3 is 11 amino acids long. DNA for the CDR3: TGTGCCAGCAGCCAAAACACTGAAGCTTTCTTT. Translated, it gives CASSQNTEAFF.

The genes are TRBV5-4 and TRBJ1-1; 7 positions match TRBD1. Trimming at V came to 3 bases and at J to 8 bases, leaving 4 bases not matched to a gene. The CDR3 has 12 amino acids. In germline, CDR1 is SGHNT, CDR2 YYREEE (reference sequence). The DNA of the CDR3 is TGTGCCAGCAGCTATATGGACAGGGAAGCTTTCTTT. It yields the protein CASSYMDREAFF.

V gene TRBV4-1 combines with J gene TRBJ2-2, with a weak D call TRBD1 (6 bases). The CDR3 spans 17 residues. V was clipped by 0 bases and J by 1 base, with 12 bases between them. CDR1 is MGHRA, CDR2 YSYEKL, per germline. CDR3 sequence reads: CASSQERTVLNTGELFF. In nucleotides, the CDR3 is TGCGCCAGCAGCCAAGAACGGACAGTACTGAACACCGGGGAGCTGTTTTTT.

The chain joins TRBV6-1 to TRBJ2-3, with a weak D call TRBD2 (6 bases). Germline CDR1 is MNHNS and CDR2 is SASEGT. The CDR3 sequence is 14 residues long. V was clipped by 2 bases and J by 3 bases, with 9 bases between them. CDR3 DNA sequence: TGTGCCAGCAGTGAATATCGGGGGACAGATACGCAGTATTTT. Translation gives CASSEYRGTDTQYF.

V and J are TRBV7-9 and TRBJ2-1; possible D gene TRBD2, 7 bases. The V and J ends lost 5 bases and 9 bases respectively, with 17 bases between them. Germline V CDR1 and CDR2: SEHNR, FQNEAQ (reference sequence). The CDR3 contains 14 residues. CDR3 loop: CASSNFGEGGEQFF. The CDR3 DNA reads TGTGCCAGCAGCAATTTCGGGGAGGGGGGTGAGCAGTTCTTC.

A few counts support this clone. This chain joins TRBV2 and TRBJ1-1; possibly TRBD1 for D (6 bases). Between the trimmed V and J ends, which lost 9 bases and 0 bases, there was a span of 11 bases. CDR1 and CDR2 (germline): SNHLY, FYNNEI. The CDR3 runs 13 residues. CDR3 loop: CARTQGMNTEAFF. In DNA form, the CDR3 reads TGTGCCAGGACACAGGGCATGAACACTGAAGCTTTCTTT.

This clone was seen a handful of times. CDR3 bases: TGTGCCAGCAGTGCGGGACTCTCCTACGAGCAGTACTTC. This codes for CASSAGLSYEQYF. V usage is TRBV6-6 and J usage is TRBJ2-7; a weak D match, TRBD2 (6 bases). Germline lookup yields CDR1 MNHNY and CDR2 SVGAGI (reference sequence). V dropped 5 bases and J dropped 0 bases, with 8 bases sitting between them. The CDR3 contains 13 residues.

CDR3 residues: CASSYLAGNNQPQHF. CDR3 coding DNA: TGTGCCAGTAGCTACCTCGCGGGCAATAATCAGCCCCAGCATTTT. This rearrangement joins TRBV19 to TRBJ1-5; no clear D gene. Germline CDR1 reads LNHDA; CDR2 reads SQIVND (reference sequence). The V end lost 6 bases, the J end lost 4 bases, and 16 bases lay between the germline ends. The CDR3 consists of 15 residues.

The CDR3 loop is CASSFAGDDNEQFF. CDR3 coding DNA: TGCGCCAGCAGCTTCGCAGGGGATGACAATGAGCAGTTCTTC. This sequence joins TRBV5-1 and TRBJ2-1; D may be TRBD1 (6 bases). Trimming removed 2 bases at V and 5 bases at J, with 11 bases between. The V gene's germline CDR1 is SGHRS and CDR2 YFSETQ. The CDR3 totals 14 residues.

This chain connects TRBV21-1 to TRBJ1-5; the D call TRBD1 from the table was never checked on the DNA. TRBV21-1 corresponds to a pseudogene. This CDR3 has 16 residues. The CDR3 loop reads CASSIRTGESNQPQHF. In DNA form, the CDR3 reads TGTGCCAGCAGCATTCGGACAGGAGAGAGCAATCAGCCCCAGCATTTT.

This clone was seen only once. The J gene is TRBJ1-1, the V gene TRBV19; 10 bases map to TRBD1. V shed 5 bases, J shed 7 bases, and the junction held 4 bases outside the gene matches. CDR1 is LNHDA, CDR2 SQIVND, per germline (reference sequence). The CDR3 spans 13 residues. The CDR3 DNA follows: TGTGCCAGTAGTGGGACAGGGGAGTTTGAAGCTTTCTTT. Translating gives CASSGTGEFEAFF.

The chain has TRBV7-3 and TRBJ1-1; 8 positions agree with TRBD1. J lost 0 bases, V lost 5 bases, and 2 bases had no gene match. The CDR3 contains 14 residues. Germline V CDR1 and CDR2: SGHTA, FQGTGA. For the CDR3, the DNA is TGTGCCAGCAGCCGACAGGGGTTGAACACTGAAGCTTTCTTT. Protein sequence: CASSRQGLNTEAFF.

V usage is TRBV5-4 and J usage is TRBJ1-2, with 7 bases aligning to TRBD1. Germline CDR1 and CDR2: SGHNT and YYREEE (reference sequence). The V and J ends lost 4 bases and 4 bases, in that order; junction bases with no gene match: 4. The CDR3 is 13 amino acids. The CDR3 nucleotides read TGTGCCAGCAGCCCCCGGGACAGCTATGGCTACACCTTC. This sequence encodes CASSPRDSYGYTF.

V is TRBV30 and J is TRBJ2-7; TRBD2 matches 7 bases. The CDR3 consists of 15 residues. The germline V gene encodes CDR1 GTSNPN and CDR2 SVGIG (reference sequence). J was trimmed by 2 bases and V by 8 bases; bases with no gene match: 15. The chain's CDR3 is CAADEGGIPPYEQYF. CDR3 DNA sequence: TGTGCCGCCGATGAGGGAGGGATCCCCCCCTACGAGCAGTACTTC.

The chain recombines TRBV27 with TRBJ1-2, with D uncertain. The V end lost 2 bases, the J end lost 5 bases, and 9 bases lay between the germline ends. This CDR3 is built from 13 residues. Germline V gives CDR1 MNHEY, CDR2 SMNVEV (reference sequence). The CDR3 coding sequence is TGTGCCAGCAGTTTAGTCGGCGGGTATGGCTACACCTTC. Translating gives CASSLVGGYGYTF.

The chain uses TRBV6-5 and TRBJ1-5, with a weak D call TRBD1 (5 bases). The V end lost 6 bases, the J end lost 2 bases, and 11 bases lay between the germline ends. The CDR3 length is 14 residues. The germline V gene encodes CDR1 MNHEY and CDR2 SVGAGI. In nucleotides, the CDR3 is TGTGCCAGCAGGTGGGGCAGGGGCAATCAGCCCCAGCATTTT. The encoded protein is CASRWGRGNQPQHF.

The CDR3, as DNA: TGTGCCAGCAGCCCCCCCGGACTAGCGAGGCAAGAGACCCAGTACTTC. Its translation is CASSPPGLARQETQYF. This rearrangement joins TRBV7-9 to TRBJ2-5; 9 positions match TRBD2. CDR3 size: 16 residues. With 5 bases clipped from V and 2 bases from J, the junction kept 9 bases outside the gene matches. From germline, CDR1 is SEHNR and CDR2 FQNEAQ (reference sequence).

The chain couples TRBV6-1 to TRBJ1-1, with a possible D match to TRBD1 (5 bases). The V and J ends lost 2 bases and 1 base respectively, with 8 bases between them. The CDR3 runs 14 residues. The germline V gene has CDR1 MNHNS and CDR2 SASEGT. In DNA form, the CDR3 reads TGTGCCAGCAGTGAATGGGGGGGGAACACTGAAGCTTTCTTT. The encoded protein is CASSEWGGNTEAFF.

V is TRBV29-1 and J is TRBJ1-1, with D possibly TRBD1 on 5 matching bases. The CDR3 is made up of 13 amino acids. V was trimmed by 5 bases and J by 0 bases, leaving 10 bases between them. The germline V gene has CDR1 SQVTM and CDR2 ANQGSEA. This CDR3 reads CSVQKGLNTEAFF. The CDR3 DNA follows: TGCAGCGTTCAGAAGGGGCTGAACACTGAAGCTTTCTTT.

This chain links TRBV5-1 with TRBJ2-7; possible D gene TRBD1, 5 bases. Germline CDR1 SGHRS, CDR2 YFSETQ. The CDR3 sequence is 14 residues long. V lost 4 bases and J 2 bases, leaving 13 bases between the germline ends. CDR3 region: CASSPTVGAYEQYF. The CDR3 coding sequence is TGCGCCAGCAGCCCGACAGTTGGGGCCTACGAGCAGTACTTC.

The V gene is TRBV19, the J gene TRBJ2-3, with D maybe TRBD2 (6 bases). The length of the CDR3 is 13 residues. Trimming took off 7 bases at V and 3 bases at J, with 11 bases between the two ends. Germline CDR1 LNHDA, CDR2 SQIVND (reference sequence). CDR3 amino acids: CASIKAGTDTQYF. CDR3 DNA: TGTGCCAGTATAAAGGCGGGAACAGATACGCAGTATTTT.

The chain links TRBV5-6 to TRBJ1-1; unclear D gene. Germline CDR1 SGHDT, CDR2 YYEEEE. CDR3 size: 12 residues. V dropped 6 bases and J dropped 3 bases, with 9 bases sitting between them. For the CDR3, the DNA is TGTGCCAGCAAATCGCAGGACACTGAAGCTTTCTTT. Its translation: CASKSQDTEAFF.

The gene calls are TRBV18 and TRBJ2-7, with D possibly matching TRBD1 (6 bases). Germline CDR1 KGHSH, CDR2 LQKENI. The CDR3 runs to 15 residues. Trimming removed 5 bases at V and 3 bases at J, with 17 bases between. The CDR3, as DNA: TGTGCCAGCTCAGACCCACAGGGAAGGAACTACGAGCAGTACTTC. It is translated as CASSDPQGRNYEQYF.